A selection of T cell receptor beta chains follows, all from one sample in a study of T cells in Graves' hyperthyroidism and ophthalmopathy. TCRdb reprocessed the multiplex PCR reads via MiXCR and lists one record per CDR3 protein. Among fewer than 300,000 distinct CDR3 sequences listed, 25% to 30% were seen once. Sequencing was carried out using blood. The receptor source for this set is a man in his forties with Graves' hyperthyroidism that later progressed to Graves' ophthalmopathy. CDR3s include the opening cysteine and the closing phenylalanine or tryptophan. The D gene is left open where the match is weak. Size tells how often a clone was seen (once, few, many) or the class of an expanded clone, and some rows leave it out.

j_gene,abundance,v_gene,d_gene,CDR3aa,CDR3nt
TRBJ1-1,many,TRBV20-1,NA,CSTSSGLQSDAFF,TGCAGTACTAGTTCAGGGCTACAAAGTGACGCTTTCTTT
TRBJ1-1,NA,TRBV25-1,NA,CASSVGRREMNTEAFF,TGTGCCAGCAGTGTGGGACGACGGGAAATGAACACTGAAGCTTTCTTT
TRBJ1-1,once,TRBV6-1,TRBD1,CASKWDRVNTEAFF,TGTGCCAGCAAATGGGACAGGGTGAACACTGAAGCTTTCTTT
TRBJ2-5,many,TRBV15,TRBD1,CAVKQGAGQETQYF,TGTGCCGTAAAACAGGGGGCCGGCCAAGAGACCCAGTACTTC
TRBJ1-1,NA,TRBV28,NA,CASSLLTGMNTEAFF,TGTGCCAGCAGTTTATTAACAGGGATGAACACTGAAGCTTTCTTT
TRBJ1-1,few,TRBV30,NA,CAWSVRENTEAFF,TGTGCCTGGAGTGTACGGGAGAACACTGAAGCTTTCTTT
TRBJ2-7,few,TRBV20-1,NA,CSASGGLGTYEQYF,TGCAGTGCTAGTGGGGGACTTGGGACCTACGAGCAGTACTTC
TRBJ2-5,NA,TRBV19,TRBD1,CASSIGQGQTQYF,TGTGCCAGTAGTATAGGACAGGGTCAGACCCAGTACTTC
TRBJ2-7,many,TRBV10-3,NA,CAISEPGGGRNSYEQYF,TGTGCCATCAGTGAGCCCGGCGGTGGCCGCAACTCCTACGAGCAGTACTTC
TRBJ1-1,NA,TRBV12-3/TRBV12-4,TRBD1,CASRRQGLGTEAFF,TGTGCCAGCAGACGACAGGGATTGGGTACTGAAGCTTTCTTT
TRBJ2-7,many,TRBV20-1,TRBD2,CSARGTSGNPYEQYF,TGCAGTGCTAGAGGAACTAGCGGGAACCCCTACGAGCAGTACTTC
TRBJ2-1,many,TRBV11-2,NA,CASSTRQGGTSYNEQFF,TGTGCCAGCAGCACCCGACAGGGCGGGACCTCCTACAATGAGCAGTTCTTC
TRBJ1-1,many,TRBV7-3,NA,CASSHTGGPEAFF,TGTGCCAGCAGCCATACCGGGGGGCCTGAAGCTTTCTTT
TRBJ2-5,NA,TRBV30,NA,CAWSVKGWAQETQYF,TGTGCCTGGAGTGTGAAAGGGTGGGCACAAGAGACCCAGTACTTC
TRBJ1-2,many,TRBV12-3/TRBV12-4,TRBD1,CASSPMTGRNYGYTF,TGTGCCAGCAGTCCCATGACAGGGCGCAACTATGGCTACACCTTC
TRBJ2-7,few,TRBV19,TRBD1,CASSGTGEAYEQYF,TGTGCCAGTAGTGGGACAGGGGAGGCCTACGAGCAGTACTTC
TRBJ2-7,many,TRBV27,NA,CASSSRPGYEQYF,TGTGCCAGCAGTTCTAGGCCCGGATACGAGCAGTACTTC
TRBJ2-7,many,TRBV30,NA,CAWSARVNYEQYF,TGTGCCTGGAGTGCCCGCGTAAACTACGAGCAGTACTTC
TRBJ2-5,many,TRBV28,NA,CASSLDRGYQETQYF,TGTGCCAGCAGTTTAGACAGAGGGTACCAAGAGACCCAGTACTTC
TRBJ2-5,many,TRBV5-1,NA,CASSLLGEGFGETQYF,TGCGCCAGCAGCTTGTTGGGAGAGGGGTTTGGAGAGACCCAGTACTTC
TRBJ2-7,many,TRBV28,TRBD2,CASSTIAGGPGVYEQYF,TGTGCCAGCAGTACCATAGCGGGAGGTCCCGGTGTCTACGAGCAGTACTTC
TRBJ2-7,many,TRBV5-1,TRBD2,CASSLAGLAYEQYF,TGCGCCAGCAGCTTGGCGGGACTAGCGTACGAGCAGTACTTC
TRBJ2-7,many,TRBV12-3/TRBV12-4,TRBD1,CASRPRDSLSYEQYF,TGTGCCAGCAGGCCTCGGGACAGCCTCTCCTACGAGCAGTACTTC
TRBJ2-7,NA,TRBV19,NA,CASSSLMGDPTYEQYF,TGTGCCAGTAGTAGCCTGATGGGGGACCCCACCTACGAGCAGTACTTC
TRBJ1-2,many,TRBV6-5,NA,CASSYSGWLRDGYTF,TGTGCCAGCAGTTACTCGGGGTGGCTACGTGATGGCTACACCTTC
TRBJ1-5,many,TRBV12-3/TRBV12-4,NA,CASSLEGHPEAQHF,TGTGCCAGCAGTTTAGAGGGACACCCGGAGGCCCAGCATTTT
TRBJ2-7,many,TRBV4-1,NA,CASSQEIYGIENYEQYF,TGCGCCAGCAGCCAAGAAATTTACGGAATCGAGAACTACGAGCAGTACTTC
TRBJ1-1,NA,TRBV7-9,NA,CASSFKRYTEAFF,TGTGCCAGCAGCTTCAAACGTTACACTGAAGCTTTCTTT
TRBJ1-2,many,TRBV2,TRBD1,CASSPEGASGYTF,TGTGCCAGCAGTCCAGAGGGGGCCTCTGGCTACACCTTC
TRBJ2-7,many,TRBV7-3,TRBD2,CASSLLAESSYEQYF,TGTGCCAGCAGCTTACTAGCGGAGAGCTCCTACGAGCAGTACTTC
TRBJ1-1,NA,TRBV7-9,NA,CASSRPGHQNTEAFF,TGTGCCAGCAGCCGACCGGGACACCAGAACACTGAAGCTTTCTTT
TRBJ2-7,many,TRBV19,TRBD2,CASVGREGPHEQYF,TGTGCCAGCGTCGGGCGGGAGGGCCCCCACGAGCAGTACTTC
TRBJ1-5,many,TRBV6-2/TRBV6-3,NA,CASSHDRNNQPQHF,TGTGCCAGCTCTCACGACAGGAACAATCAGCCCCAGCATTTT
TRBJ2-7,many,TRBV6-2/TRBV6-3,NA,CASSYPPFLSEQYF,TGTGCCAGCAGTTACCCTCCATTTTTAAGCGAGCAGTACTTC
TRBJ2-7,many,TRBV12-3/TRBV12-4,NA,CASSLIRYEQYF,TGTGCCAGCAGTTTAATCCGCTACGAGCAGTACTTC
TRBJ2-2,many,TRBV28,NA,CASGRQDPGELFF,TGTGCCAGCGGCAGACAGGACCCCGGGGAGCTGTTTTTT
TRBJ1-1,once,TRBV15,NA,CATSRDRVGTEAFF,TGTGCCACCAGCAGAGATCGTGTGGGCACTGAAGCTTTCTTT
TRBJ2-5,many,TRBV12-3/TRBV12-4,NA,CASSLAEETQYF,TGTGCCAGCAGTTTAGCGGAAGAGACCCAGTACTTC
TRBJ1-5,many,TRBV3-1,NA,CASSQDSAGGRPQHF,TGTGCCAGCAGCCAAGATAGCGCAGGAGGACGCCCCCAGCATTTT
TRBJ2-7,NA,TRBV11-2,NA,CASTPRIEQYF,TGTGCCAGCACCCCGAGGATCGAGCAGTACTTC
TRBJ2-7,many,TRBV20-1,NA,CSARDGVEQYF,TGCAGTGCCAGAGATGGGGTGGAGCAGTACTTC
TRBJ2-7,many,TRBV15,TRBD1,CATSRSTGGSYEQYF,TGTGCCACCAGCAGATCTACAGGGGGGTCCTACGAGCAGTACTTC
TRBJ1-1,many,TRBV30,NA,CASAQGRAFF,TGTGCCTCCGCACAGGGAAGAGCTTTCTTT
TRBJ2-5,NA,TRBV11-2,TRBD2,CASSLEWEGMETQYF,TGTGCCAGCAGCTTAGAATGGGAGGGAATGGAGACCCAGTACTTC
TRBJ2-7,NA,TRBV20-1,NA,CSARESPTVLPQYF,TGCAGTGCTAGAGAGTCCCCTACGGTACTCCCGCAGTACTTC
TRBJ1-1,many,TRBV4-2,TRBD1,CASSQTQGDTEAFF,TGTGCCAGCAGCCAAACTCAGGGGGACACTGAAGCTTTCTTT